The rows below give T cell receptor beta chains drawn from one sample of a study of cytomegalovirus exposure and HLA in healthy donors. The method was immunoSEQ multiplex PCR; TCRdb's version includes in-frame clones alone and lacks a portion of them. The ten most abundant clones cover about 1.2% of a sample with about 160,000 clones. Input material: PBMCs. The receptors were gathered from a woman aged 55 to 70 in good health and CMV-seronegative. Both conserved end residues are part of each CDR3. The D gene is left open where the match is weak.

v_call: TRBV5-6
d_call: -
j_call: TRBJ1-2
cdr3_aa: CASSFFESNYGYTF
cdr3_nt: TGTGCCAGCAGCTTCTTCGAAAGCAACTATGGCTACACCTTC

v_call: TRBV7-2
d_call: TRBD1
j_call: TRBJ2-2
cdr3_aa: CASAQGALSTGELFF
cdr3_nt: TGTGCCAGCGCACAGGGGGCGCTGAGCACCGGGGAGCTGTTTTTT

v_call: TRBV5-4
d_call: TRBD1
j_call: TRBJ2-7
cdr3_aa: CASSLGGQGNYEQYF
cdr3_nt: TGTGCCAGCAGCTTGGGGGGACAGGGGAACTACGAGCAGTACTTC

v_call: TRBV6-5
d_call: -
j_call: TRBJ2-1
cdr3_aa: CASSYGGEGVSKFF
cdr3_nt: TGTGCCAGCAGTTACGGGGGCGAAGGGGTAAGCAAATTCTTC

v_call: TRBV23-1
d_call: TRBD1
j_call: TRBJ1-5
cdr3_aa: CASSQPRDRNQPQHF
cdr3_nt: TGCGCCAGCAGTCAACCCCGGGACAGAAATCAGCCCCAGCATTTT

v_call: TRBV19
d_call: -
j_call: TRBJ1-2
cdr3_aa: CASSSLVSIGYTF
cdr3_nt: TGTGCCAGTAGTTCACTCGTCTCGATCGGCTACACCTTC

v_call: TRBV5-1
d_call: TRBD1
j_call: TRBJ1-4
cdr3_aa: CASSLSGTGREKLFF
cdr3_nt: TGCGCCAGCAGCCTATCGGGGACAGGGAGAGAAAAACTGTTTTTT

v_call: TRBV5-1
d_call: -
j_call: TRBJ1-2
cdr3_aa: CASSLQSGVYGYTF
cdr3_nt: TGCGCCAGCAGCCTCCAATCGGGGGTCTATGGCTACACCTTC

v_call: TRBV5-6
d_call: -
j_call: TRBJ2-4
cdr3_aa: CASSLQQGVLTKNIQYF
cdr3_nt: TGTGCCAGCAGCTTGCAACAAGGGGTTCTTACCAAAAACATTCAGTACTTC

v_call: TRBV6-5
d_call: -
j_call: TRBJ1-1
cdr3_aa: CASSQTRNTEAFF
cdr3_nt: TGTGCCAGCAGCCAAACCAGGAACACTGAAGCTTTCTTT

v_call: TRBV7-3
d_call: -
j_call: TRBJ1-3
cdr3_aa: CASSLKYVEVSRDTIYF
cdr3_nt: TGTGCCAGCAGCTTAAAGTATGTGGAGGTCTCTAGAGACACCATATATTTT

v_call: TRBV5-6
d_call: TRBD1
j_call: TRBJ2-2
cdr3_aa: CASSLLPVETGANTGELFF
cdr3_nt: TGTGCCAGCAGCTTGTTGCCCGTCGAGACAGGGGCGAACACCGGGGAGCTGTTTTTT

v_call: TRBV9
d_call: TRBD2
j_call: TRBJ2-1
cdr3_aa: CASSGAAGGPHEQFF
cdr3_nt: TGTGCCAGCAGTGGGGCGGCGGGGGGGCCACATGAGCAGTTCTTC

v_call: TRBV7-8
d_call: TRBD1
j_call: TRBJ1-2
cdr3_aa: CASSLEGGQDYGYTF
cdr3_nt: TGTGCCAGCAGCTTAGAAGGGGGACAGGACTATGGCTACACCTTC

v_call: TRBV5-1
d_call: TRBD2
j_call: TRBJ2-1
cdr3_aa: CASSPGEGDEQFF
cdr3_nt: TGCGCCAGCAGCCCCGGGGAGGGAGATGAGCAGTTCTTC

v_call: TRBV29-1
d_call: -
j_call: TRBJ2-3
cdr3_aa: CSVTFSGTDTQYF
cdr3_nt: TGCAGCGTTACTTTCTCGGGCACAGATACGCAGTATTTT

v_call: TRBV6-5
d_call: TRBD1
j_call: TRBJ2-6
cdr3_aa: CASSYGTAGANVLTF
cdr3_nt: TGTGCCAGCAGTTACGGGACAGCCGGGGCCAACGTCCTGACTTTC

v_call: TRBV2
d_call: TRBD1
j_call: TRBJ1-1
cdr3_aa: CASRSDRAEAFF
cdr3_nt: TGTGCCAGCAGGTCTGACAGGGCCGAAGCTTTCTTT

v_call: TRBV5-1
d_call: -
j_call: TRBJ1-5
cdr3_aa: CASSLDGDYSNQPQHF
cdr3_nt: TGCGCCAGCAGCTTGGATGGGGACTATAGCAATCAGCCCCAGCATTTT

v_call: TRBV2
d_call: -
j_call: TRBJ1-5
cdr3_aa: CASSSQTVQGQPQHF
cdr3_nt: TGTGCCAGCAGTTCCCAGACAGTTCAGGGGCAGCCCCAGCATTTT

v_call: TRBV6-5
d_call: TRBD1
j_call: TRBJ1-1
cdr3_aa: CASSSGTGSGTEAFF
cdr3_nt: TGTGCCAGCAGTTCCGGGACAGGATCGGGCACTGAAGCTTTCTTT

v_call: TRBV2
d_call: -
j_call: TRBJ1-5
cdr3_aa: CASSEYRQAPLKPQHF
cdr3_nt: TGTGCCAGCAGTGAATATCGGCAGGCCCCTTTAAAGCCCCAGCATTTT

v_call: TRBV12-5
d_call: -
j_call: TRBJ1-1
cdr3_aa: CASGFTAGQGNTEAFF
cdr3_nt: TGTGCTAGTGGTTTTACGGCAGGCCAGGGGAACACTGAAGCTTTCTTT

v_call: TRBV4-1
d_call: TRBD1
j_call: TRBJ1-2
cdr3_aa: CASSRGTGTDYGYTF
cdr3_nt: TGCGCCAGCAGCCGCGGGACCGGGACAGACTATGGCTACACCTTC

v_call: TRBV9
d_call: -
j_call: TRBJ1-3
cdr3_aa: CASSGQAKGNTIYF
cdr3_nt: TGTGCCAGCAGCGGACAGGCGAAGGGAAACACCATATATTTT

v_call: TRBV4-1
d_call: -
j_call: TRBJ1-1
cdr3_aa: CASSQGGAYTEAFF
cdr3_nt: TGCGCCAGCAGCCAAGGGGGCGCGTACACTGAAGCTTTCTTT

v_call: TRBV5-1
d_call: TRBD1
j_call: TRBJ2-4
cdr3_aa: CASSTGDRVDIQYF
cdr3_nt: TGCGCCAGCAGCACTGGTGACAGGGTTGACATTCAGTACTTC

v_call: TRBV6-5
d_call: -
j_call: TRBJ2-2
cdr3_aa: CASGAGELFF
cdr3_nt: TGTGCCAGCGGAGCCGGGGAGCTGTTTTTT

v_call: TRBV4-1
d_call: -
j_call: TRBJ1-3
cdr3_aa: CASSQDLARGRGNTIYF
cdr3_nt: TGCGCCAGCAGCCAAGATCTGGCCAGGGGACGTGGAAACACCATATATTTT

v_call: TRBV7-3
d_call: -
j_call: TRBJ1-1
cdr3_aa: CASSLTTNTEAFF
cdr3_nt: TGTGCCAGCAGCCTTACAACGAACACTGAAGCTTTCTTT

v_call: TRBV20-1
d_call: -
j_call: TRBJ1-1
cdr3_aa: CSGGVEVEAFF
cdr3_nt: TGCAGTGGGGGGGTTGAAGTTGAAGCTTTCTTT

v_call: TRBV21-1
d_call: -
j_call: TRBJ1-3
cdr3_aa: CASSKLGGAGAPSGNTIYF
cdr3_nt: TGTGCCAGCAGCAAATTGGGCGGGGCGGGCGCCCCATCTGGAAACACCATATATTTT

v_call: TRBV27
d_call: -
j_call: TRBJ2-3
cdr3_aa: CASSSDTILGDTQYF
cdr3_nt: TGTGCCAGCAGTTCGGACACGATACTGGGAGATACGCAGTATTTT

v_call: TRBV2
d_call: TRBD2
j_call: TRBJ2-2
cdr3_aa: CASRGTSNTGELFF
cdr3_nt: TGTGCCAGCAGAGGGACTAGCAACACCGGGGAGCTGTTTTTT

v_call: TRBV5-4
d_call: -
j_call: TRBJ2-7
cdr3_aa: CASSSGYNEQYF
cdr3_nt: TGTGCCAGCAGCTCAGGTTACAACGAGCAGTACTTC

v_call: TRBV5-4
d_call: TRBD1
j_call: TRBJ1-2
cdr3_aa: CASSLSVGQGGGYTF
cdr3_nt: TGTGCCAGCAGCCTGAGCGTGGGACAGGGGGGGGGCTACACCTTC

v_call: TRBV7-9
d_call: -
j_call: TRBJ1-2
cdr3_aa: CASSLALGLHNGYTF
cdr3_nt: TGTGCCAGCAGCTTAGCCCTCGGACTCCATAATGGCTACACCTTC

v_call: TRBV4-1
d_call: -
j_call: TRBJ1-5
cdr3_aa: CASSQGLGGGYSNQPQHF
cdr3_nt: TGCGCCAGCAGCCAAGGTCTGGGAGGGGGGTATAGCAATCAGCCCCAGCATTTT

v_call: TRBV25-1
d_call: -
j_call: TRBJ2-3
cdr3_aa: CASSRVGTDTQYF
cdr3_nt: TGTGCCAGCAGTCGGGTAGGCACAGATACGCAGTATTTT

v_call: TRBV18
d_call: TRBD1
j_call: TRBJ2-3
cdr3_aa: CASSLYRDSSSTDTQYF
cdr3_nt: TGTGCCAGCTCACTGTACCGGGACAGTTCTAGCACAGATACGCAGTATTTT

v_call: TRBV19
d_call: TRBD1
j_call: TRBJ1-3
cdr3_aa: CASRRLEGTVGNTIYF
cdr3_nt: TGTGCCAGTAGAAGACTCGAGGGGACAGTTGGAAACACCATATATTTT

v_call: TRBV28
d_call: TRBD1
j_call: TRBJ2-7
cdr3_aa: CASSSAGTGYRDEQYF
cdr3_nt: TGTGCCAGCAGTTCCGCCGGGACAGGGTATCGGGACGAGCAGTACTTC

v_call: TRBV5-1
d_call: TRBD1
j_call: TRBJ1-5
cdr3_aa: CASSWEGQGARQPQHF
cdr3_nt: TGCGCCAGCAGCTGGGAGGGACAGGGGGCCCGTCAGCCCCAGCATTTT

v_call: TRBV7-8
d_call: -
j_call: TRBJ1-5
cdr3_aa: CASSLAPATIPNQPQHF
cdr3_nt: TGTGCCAGCAGCTTAGCGCCGGCAACTATTCCCAATCAGCCCCAGCATTTT

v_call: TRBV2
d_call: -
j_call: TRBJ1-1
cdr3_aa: CASRDFTEAFF
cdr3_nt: TGTGCCAGCCGAGACTTCACTGAAGCTTTCTTT

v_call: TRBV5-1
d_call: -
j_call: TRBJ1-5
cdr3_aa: CASSLGSNDQPQHF
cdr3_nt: TGCGCCAGCAGCTTGGGCAGTAACGATCAGCCCCAGCATTTT

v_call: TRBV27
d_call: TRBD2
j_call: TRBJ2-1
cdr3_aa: CASSYLAGLSGNEQFF
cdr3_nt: TGTGCCAGCAGTTATTTAGCGGGGTTATCAGGAAATGAGCAGTTCTTC

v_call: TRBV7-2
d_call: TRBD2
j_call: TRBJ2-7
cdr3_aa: CASSWGGSAYEQYF
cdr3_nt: TGTGCCAGCAGCTGGGGGGGATCGGCCTACGAGCAGTACTTC

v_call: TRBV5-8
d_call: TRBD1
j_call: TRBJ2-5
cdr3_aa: CASSLGQGGETQYF
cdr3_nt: TGTGCCAGCAGCCTGGGACAGGGTGGGGAGACCCAGTACTTC

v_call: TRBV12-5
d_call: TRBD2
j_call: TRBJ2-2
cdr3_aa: CASGLVPGLAGVYPGELFF
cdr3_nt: TGTGCTAGTGGTTTGGTGCCGGGACTAGCGGGAGTTTACCCCGGGGAGCTGTTTTTT

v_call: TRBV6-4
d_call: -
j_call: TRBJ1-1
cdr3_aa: CASSERGGTNTEAFF
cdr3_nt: TGTGCCAGCAGTGAAAGAGGGGGTACTAACACTGAAGCTTTCTTT

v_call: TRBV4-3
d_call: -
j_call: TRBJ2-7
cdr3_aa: CASSHPGGYEQYF
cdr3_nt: TGCGCCAGCAGCCACCCAGGAGGTTACGAGCAGTACTTC

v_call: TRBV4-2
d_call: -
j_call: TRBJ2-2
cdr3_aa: CASSPPTGELFF
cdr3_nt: TGTGCCAGCAGCCCCCCTACGGGGGAGCTGTTTTTT

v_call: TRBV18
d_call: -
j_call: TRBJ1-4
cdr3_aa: CASSRGVGEKLFF
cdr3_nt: TGTGCCAGCTCACGCGGGGTCGGGGAAAAACTGTTTTTT